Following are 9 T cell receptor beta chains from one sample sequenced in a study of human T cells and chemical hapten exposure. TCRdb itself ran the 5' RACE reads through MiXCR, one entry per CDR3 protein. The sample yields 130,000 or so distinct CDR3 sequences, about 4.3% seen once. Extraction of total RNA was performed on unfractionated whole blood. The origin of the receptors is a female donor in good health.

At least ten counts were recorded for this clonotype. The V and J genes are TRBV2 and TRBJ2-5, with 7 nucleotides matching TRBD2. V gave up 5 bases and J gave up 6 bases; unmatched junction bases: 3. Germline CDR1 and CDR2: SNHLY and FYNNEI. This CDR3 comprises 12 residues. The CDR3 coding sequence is TGTGCCAGCAGTACTAGCGACCAGACCCAGTACTTC. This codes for CASSTSDQTQYF.

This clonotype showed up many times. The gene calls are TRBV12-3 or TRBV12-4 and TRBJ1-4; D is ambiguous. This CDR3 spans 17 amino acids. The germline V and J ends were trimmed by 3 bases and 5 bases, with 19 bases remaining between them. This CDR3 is CASSFIATQLKNEKLFF. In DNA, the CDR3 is TGTGCCAGCAGTTTTATAGCTACTCAACTAAAAAATGAAAAACTGTTTTTT.

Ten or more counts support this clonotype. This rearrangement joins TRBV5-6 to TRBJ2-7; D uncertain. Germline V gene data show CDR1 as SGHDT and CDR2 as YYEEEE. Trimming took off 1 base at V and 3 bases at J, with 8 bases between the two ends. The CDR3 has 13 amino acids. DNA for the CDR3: TGTGCCAGCAGCTTGCGGCTAGACTACGAGCAGTACTTC. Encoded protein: CASSLRLDYEQYF.

In DNA form, the CDR3 reads TGTGCCAGCAGTGATTGGGGCATCAAGGGCGCGGACACTGAAGCTTTCTTT. This encodes CASSDWGIKGADTEAFF. This rearrangement joins TRBV2 to TRBJ1-1; a possible D gene is TRBD1 (5 bases). CDR1 and CDR2 (germline): SNHLY, FYNNEI. Trimming cost V 3 bases and J 3 bases, with 20 bases left between them. The CDR3 runs to 17 residues. The full variable domain, rest sourced from reference TRBV2 and TRBJ1-1, is EPEVTQTPSHQVTQMGQEVILRCVPISNHLYFYWYRQILGQKVEFLVSFYNNEISEKSEIFDDQFSVERPDGSNFTLKIRSTKLEDSAMYFCASSDWGIKGADTEAFFGQGTRLTVV.

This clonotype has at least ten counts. In DNA form, the CDR3 reads TGTGCCAGCCTAGACAGGGTGGGAAATTCACCCCTCCACTTT. This translates into CASLDRVGNSPLHF. The J gene is TRBJ1-6, the V gene TRBV2; 7 bases align to TRBD1. The junction had 8 bases not matched to a gene; V was cut back by 8 bases and J by 7 bases. From germline, CDR1 is SNHLY and CDR2 FYNNEI. The CDR3 loop spans 14 amino acids.

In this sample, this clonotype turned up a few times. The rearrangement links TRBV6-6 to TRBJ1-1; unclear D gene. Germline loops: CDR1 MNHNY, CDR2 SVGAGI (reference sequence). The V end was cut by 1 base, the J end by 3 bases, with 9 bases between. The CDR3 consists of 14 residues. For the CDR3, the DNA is TGTGCCAGCAGTTACTTTCCGGGGTACACTGAAGCTTTCTTT. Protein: CASSYFPGYTEAFF.

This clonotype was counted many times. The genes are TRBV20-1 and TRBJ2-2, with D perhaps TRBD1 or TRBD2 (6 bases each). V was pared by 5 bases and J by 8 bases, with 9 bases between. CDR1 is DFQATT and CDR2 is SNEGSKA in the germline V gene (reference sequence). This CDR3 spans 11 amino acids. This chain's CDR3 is CSAGGPGELFF. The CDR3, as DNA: TGCAGTGCTGGGGGGCCTGGGGAGCTGTTTTTT.

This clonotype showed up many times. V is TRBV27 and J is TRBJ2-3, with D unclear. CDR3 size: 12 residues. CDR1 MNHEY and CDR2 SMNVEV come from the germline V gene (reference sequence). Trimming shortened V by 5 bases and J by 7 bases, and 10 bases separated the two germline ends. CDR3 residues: CASSPTQYTQYF. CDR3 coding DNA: TGTGCCAGCAGTCCGACCCAATATACGCAGTATTTT.

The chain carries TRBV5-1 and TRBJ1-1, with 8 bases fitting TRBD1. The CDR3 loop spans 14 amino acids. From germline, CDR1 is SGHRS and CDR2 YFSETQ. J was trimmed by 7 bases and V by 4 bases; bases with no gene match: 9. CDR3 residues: CASSRMTGENEAFF. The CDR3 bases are TGCGCCAGCAGCCGGATGACAGGGGAAAATGAAGCTTTCTTT.